A single sample is the source of the 32 T cell receptor beta chains below, sequenced in a study of blood T cell repertoires in COVID-19. Clones were sequenced by immunoSEQ multiplex PCR, and TCRdb holds only the in-frame ones, with some missing. The repertoire holds 200,000 or so clones, with around four fifths as singletons. Sequencing used peripheral blood. These receptors were taken from a woman of 80 years or more with COVID-19, enrolled during active disease.

The rearrangement joins TRBV27 to TRBJ2-2; a possible D gene is TRBD1 (6 bases). Germline V gene lookup returns CDR1 MNHEY and CDR2 SMNVEV (reference sequence). Trimming removed 2 bases from V and 7 bases from J, with 11 bases in between. The CDR3 extends over 14 amino acids. Here the CDR3 reads CASSLGQLDGELFF. DNA for the CDR3: TGTGCCAGCAGTTTAGGACAGCTAGACGGGGAGCTGTTTTTT.

The rearrangement links TRBV6-5 to TRBJ2-2; D unresolved. V lost 7 bases to trimming and J lost 13 bases, with 13 bases between them. This CDR3 comprises 11 residues. Germline CDR1 MNHEY, CDR2 SVGAGI. CDR3: CASNSGRSLFF. The CDR3 DNA follows: TGTGCCAGCAACTCCGGCAGGTCGCTGTTTTTT.

This clone showed up just a few times. J is TRBJ2-5 and V is TRBV5-5, with 11 bases lining up with TRBD2. The junction had 5 bases not matched to a gene; V was cut back by 3 bases and J by 4 bases. The V gene's germline CDR1 is SGHKS and CDR2 YYEKEE (reference sequence). CDR3 length equals 15 residues. This chain's CDR3 is CASSYQTSGAETQYF. For the CDR3, the DNA is TGTGCCAGCAGCTACCAGACTAGCGGGGCAGAGACCCAGTACTTC.

This clone was observed a few times. The chain links TRBV5-1 to TRBJ2-7; 9 bases are shared with TRBD1. The V and J ends lost 0 bases and 1 base, in that order; junction bases with no gene match: 2. The CDR3 length is 15 residues. Germline-derived CDR1 and CDR2 are SGHRS and YFSETQ. This chain's CDR3 is CASSLGGQGSYEQYF. Here the CDR3 DNA reads TGCGCCAGCAGCTTGGGGGGACAGGGTTCCTACGAGCAGTACTTC.

This chain uses TRBV18 with TRBJ2-6, with no clear D. Trimming left V 2 bases short and J 2 bases short, with 7 bases between. CDR1 and CDR2 from the germline V gene are KGHSH and LQKENI. The CDR3 covers 15 residues. The CDR3 DNA follows: TGTGCCAGCTCACCAGTACATCCTGGGGCCAACGTCCTGACTTTC. It specifies CASSPVHPGANVLTF. The variable domain in full, with the rest retrieved from reference TRBV18 and TRBJ2-6, is NAGVMQNPRHLVRRRGQEARLRCSPMKGHSHVYWYRQLPEEGLKFMVYLQKENIIDESGMPKERFSAEFPKEGPSILRIQQVVRGDSAAYFCASSPVHPGANVLTFGAGSRLTVL.

The J gene is TRBJ1-2, the V gene TRBV19; the D is unclear. The CDR3 extends over 14 amino acids. Trimming pared 6 bases from V and 4 bases from J, leaving 15 bases between. Germline CDR1 reads LNHDA; CDR2 reads SQIVND (reference sequence). CDR3 DNA sequence: TGTGCCAGTAGCACTACCTGGAGGGCCTATGGCTACACCTTC. This gives the protein CASSTTWRAYGYTF.

The rearrangement links TRBV2 to TRBJ2-3, with D perhaps matching TRBD1 (6 bases). The V gene's germline CDR1 is SNHLY and CDR2 FYNNEI. The CDR3 is 15 amino acids. V was cut by 8 bases and J by 2 bases, with 17 bases left in between. CDR3 residues: CASPRQVWNTDTQYF. The CDR3 DNA reads as TGTGCCAGCCCCCGACAGGTTTGGAACACAGATACGCAGTATTTT.

This clone was observed once. The V call is TRBV25-1, the J call TRBJ1-5; maybe TRBD1 (6 bases). CDR1 and CDR2 (germline): MGHDK, SYGVNS. V lost 3 bases and J lost 7, with 13 bases in between. This CDR3 contains 14 residues. Here the CDR3 DNA reads TGTGCCAGCAGTGATTGGGGGCCGGGGCAGCCCCAGCATTTT. Translating gives CASSDWGPGQPQHF.

This clone was found once. Here the CDR3 reads CASALGEGWGEQYV. CDR3 bases: TGTGCCAGCGCCTTGGGGGAGGGTTGGGGCGAGCAGTACGTC. The rearrangement uses TRBV5-5 and TRBJ2-7, with 7 nucleotides matching TRBD2. From germline, CDR1 is SGHKS and CDR2 YYEKEE (reference sequence). The CDR3 spans 14 residues. The trim removed 7 bases at V and 6 bases at J, leaving 13 bases unmatched.

The chain uses TRBV19 and TRBJ1-1; no clear D gene. This CDR3 comprises 15 residues. V shed 3 bases and J shed 1 base, with 12 bases lying between them. The germline V gene encodes CDR1 LNHDA and CDR2 SQIVND (reference sequence). DNA for the CDR3: TGTGCCAGTAGTATTTCGGGGAAACGGAACACTGAAGCTTTCTTT. Translation: CASSISGKRNTEAFF.

V is TRBV3-1 (or the pseudogene TRBV3-2) and J is TRBJ1-6; possibly TRBD1 for D (5 bases). Germline V CDR1 and CDR2: LGHDT, YNNKEL (reference sequence). The CDR3 covers 17 residues. Trimming left V 1 base short and J 9 bases short, with 19 bases between. The CDR3 spells CASSQVFNTGLSSPLHF. CDR3 coding DNA: TGTGCCAGCAGCCAAGTGTTTAATACAGGTCTCTCTTCACCCCTCCACTTT.

A note on this clone: Other DNA sequences in the same sample also yield this CDR3. The rearrangement joins TRBV5-8 to TRBJ2-5; 8 bases agree with TRBD1. Germline V gene lookup returns CDR1 SGHTS and CDR2 YDEGEE. The CDR3 has 14 residues. Germline trimming cut 0 bases from V and 5 bases from J; bases unmatched to any gene: 3. The CDR3 loop reads CASSLGQGKETQYF. The CDR3 nucleotides are TGTGCCAGCAGCTTGGGACAGGGGAAGGAGACCCAGTACTTC.

This chain connects TRBV5-6 to TRBJ1-1; D is perhaps TRBD1 (6 bases). This CDR3 contains 14 residues. Germline V CDR1 and CDR2: SGHDT, YYEEEE. The ends were cut back, 3 bases at V and 5 bases at J, with 14 bases in the middle. The CDR3 DNA follows: TGTGCCAGCAGCTGGGGACAAACGGGGACTGAAGCTTTCTTT. Amino acid sequence: CASSWGQTGTEAFF.

The chain links TRBV9 to TRBJ1-1; D uncertain. Looked up from germline, CDR1 is SGDLS and CDR2 is YYNGEE. The V gene lost 3 bases and the J gene lost 3 bases, with 12 bases spanning the gap. The CDR3 sequence is 14 residues long. CDR3 loop: CASSASPVDTEAFF. The CDR3 DNA sequence: TGTGCCAGCAGCGCGTCGCCGGTTGACACTGAAGCTTTCTTT.

This chain connects TRBV7-2 to TRBJ1-3; D gene uncertain. The germline gives CDR1 SGHTA, CDR2 FQGNSA. The V end was cut by 8 bases, the J end by 0 bases, with 8 bases between. This CDR3 has 13 residues. The CDR3 loop is CASRLGSGNTIYF. DNA of the CDR3: TGTGCCAGCCGACTGGGCTCTGGAAACACCATATATTTT.

CDR3 coding DNA: TGTGCCAGCAGGGGTGGGACAGGCCGTAATGAAAAACTGTTTTTT. This gives the protein CASRGGTGRNEKLFF. The rearrangement uses TRBV6-5 and TRBJ1-4; 8 bases agree with TRBD1. This CDR3 spans 15 amino acids. Germline CDR1 MNHEY, CDR2 SVGAGI. The ends lost 6 bases at V and 4 bases at J; junction bases unmatched: 7.

This clone came up once. The genes are TRBV5-6 and TRBJ1-4; D call uncertain. The CDR3 contains 15 residues. V lost 1 base and J 8 bases, leaving 15 bases between the germline ends. The germline V gene has CDR1 SGHDT and CDR2 YYEEEE. The CDR3 DNA reads as TGTGCCAGCAGCTTGATTCATGCGGGTGAAGAAAAACTGTTTTTT. It codes for CASSLIHAGEEKLFF.

In its sample, this clone was seen once. The CDR3 here is CSASPRLRGSSQPQHF. The DNA for the CDR3 is TGCAGTGCTAGTCCCCGGCTTCGGGGATCAAGTCAGCCCCAGCATTTT. The V gene is TRBV20-1, the J gene TRBJ1-5; no reliable D call. Germline CDR1 reads DFQATT; CDR2 reads SNEGSKA (reference sequence). With 3 bases removed from V and 6 bases from J, the gap between germline ends came to 21 bases. The CDR3 is made up of 16 amino acids.

The V and J genes are TRBV11-2 and TRBJ1-1; TRBD1 agrees at 8 bases. V lost 1 base and J lost 1; bases outside the gene matches: 5. This CDR3 spans 16 amino acids. In germline, CDR1 is SGHAT, CDR2 FQNNGV. The DNA of the CDR3 is TGTGCCAGCAGCTTAGCTGCAGGGGGCGCGAACACTGAAGCTTTCTTT. It encodes CASSLAAGGANTEAFF.

This clone has just a few counts. J is TRBJ1-6 and V is TRBV10-2; 8 positions agree with TRBD1. V was pared by 6 bases and J by 5 bases, with 6 bases of the junction left unmatched. The CDR3 sequence is 15 residues long. Germline V gene data show CDR1 as WSHSY and CDR2 as SAAADI. The CDR3 spells CASRQGQANNSPLHF. The CDR3 nucleotides read TGCGCCAGCAGGCAGGGACAGGCCAATAATTCACCCCTCCACTTT.

The gene calls are TRBV11-3 and TRBJ2-2; perhaps TRBD1 as D (5 bases). Looked up from germline, CDR1 is SGHNT and CDR2 is YENEEA. The CDR3 sequence is 13 residues long. Trimming shortened V by 0 bases and J by 7 bases, and 6 bases separated the two germline ends. The CDR3 bases are TGTGCCAGCAGCTTAGAAGGGGTCGGGGAGCTGTTTTTT. This sequence encodes CASSLEGVGELFF.

This chain's CDR3 is CASRVDSSYEQYF. The CDR3 DNA follows: TGTGCCAGCAGGGTAGACAGTTCCTACGAGCAGTACTTC. The genes are TRBV6-5 and TRBJ2-7, with a weak D call TRBD1 (5 bases). CDR1 is MNHEY, CDR2 SVGAGI, per germline. The CDR3 totals 13 residues. The germline V and J ends were trimmed by 6 bases and 1 base, with 10 bases remaining between them.

The DNA for the CDR3 is TGTGCCACCGGGACTAGCGGGCTGAGCACAGATACGCAGTATTTT. This codes for CATGTSGLSTDTQYF. The rearrangement joins TRBV10-3 to TRBJ2-3, with 12 bases matching TRBD2. Germline-derived CDR1 and CDR2 are ENHRY and SYGVKD. This CDR3 region has 15 residues. V lost 10 bases to trimming and J lost 0 bases; unmatched junction nucleotides: 5.

The genes are TRBV5-1 and TRBJ1-3; D is perhaps TRBD1 (5 bases). The CDR3 is 16 residues long. Trimming took 4 bases from V and 0 from J, leaving 14 bases between them. From germline, CDR1 is SGHRS and CDR2 YFSETQ. Here the CDR3 reads CASSTAGTGSGNTIYF. The CDR3 DNA reads as TGCGCCAGCAGCACCGCGGGGACGGGCTCTGGAAACACCATATATTTT. Combining the CDR3 with reference TRBV5-1 and TRBJ1-3 gives the whole variable domain KAGVTQTPRYLIKTRGQQVTLSCSPISGHRSVSWYQQTPGQGLQFLFEYFSETQRNKGNFPGRFSGRQFSNSRSEMNVSTLELGDSALYLCASSTAGTGSGNTIYFGEGSWLTVV.

The chain has TRBV10-3 and TRBJ2-2; 7 nucleotides agree with TRBD1. The CDR3 is 13 residues long. CDR1 and CDR2 (germline): ENHRY, SYGVKD. Here the CDR3 reads CGYRDRNTGELFF. The CDR3 bases are TGTGGCTACCGGGACAGAAACACCGGGGAGCTGTTTTTT.

This clone was seen a single time. The V call is TRBV7-3, the J call TRBJ2-1; 8 bases agree with TRBD1. V trimming: 4 bases; J trimming: 0 bases; junction bases outside the gene matches: 8. This CDR3 is built from 17 residues. Germline assignment: CDR1 SGHTA and CDR2 FQGTGA. The CDR3 loop reads CASSSIRQGSSYNEQFF. The CDR3 DNA reads TGTGCCAGCAGCTCTATAAGACAGGGGAGCTCCTACAATGAGCAGTTCTTC.

This clone is a singleton in its sample. The V gene is TRBV7-9, the J gene TRBJ1-6; TRBD1 matches at 11 bases. Germline CDR1 and CDR2: SEHNR and FQNEAQ (reference sequence). The CDR3 contains 14 residues. Trimming cost V 1 base and J 10 bases; bases outside gene matches: 0. DNA for the CDR3: TGTGCCAGCAGCTTAGGGACAGGGGGCTCACCCCTCCACTTT. Its protein is CASSLGTGGSPLHF.

CDR3 nucleotides: TGTGCCAGCAGCCTAACAGAGGGGAACACTGAAGCTTTCTTT. Translated: CASSLTEGNTEAFF. The gene calls are TRBV7-8 and TRBJ1-1; D gene uncertain. This CDR3 comprises 14 residues. The germline V gene has CDR1 SGHVS and CDR2 FQNEAQ. The germline V and J ends were trimmed by 5 bases and 1 base, with 11 bases remaining between them.

The V gene is TRBV7-2, the J gene TRBJ1-1; a possible D gene is TRBD1 (5 bases). CDR3 length equals 13 residues. The V gene lost 3 bases and the J gene lost 8 bases, with 13 bases spanning the gap. From germline, CDR1 is SGHTA and CDR2 FQGNSA. CDR3 in DNA: TGTGCCAGCAGCTTCAATTTGGGGGGAGAAGCTTTCTTT. This codes for CASSFNLGGEAFF.

The chain combines TRBV7-3 with TRBJ2-3; TRBD2 is a possible D gene (6 bases). The V gene's germline CDR1 is SGHTA and CDR2 FQGTGA. V shed 2 bases and J shed 4 bases, with 10 bases lying between them. This CDR3 comprises 14 residues. The DNA of the CDR3 is TGTGCCAGCAGCTTAGCGGGGCAATCAGATACGCAGTATTTT. Amino acids: CASSLAGQSDTQYF.

The chain has TRBV5-1 and TRBJ2-5; tentative D call: TRBD1 (5 bases). V lost 2 bases and J lost 2, with 13 bases in between. Per germline, CDR1 SGHRS and CDR2 YFSETQ. This CDR3 comprises 15 residues. As DNA, the CDR3 is TGCGCCAGCAGCTTAAGACAGCCTGGGCAAGAGACCCAGTACTTC. Residues: CASSLRQPGQETQYF.

V gene TRBV28 combines with J gene TRBJ2-3; TRBD1 matches at 7 bases. In germline, CDR1 is MDHEN, CDR2 SYDVKM. This CDR3 is 13 amino acids long. V gave up 8 bases and J gave up 2 bases; unmatched junction bases: 4. CDR3 region: CASGDSYTDTQYF. The DNA for the CDR3 is TGTGCCAGCGGGGACAGTTACACAGATACGCAGTATTTT.